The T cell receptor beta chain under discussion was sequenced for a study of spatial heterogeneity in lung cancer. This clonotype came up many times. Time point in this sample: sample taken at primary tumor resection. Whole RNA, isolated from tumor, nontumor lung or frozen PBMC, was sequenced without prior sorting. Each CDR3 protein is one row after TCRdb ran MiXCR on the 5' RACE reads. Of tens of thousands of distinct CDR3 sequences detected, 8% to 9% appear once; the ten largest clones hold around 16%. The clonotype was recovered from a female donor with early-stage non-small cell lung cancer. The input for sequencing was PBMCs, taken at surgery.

The CDR3 loop reads CSAREEGRTGELFF. The CDR3 coding sequence is TGCAGTGCTAGAGAGGAGGGTCGCACCGGGGAGCTGTTTTTT. J is TRBJ2-2 and V is TRBV20-1; weak D call: TRBD2 (6 bases). The germline V gene encodes CDR1 DFQATT and CDR2 SNEGSKA (reference sequence). The CDR3 totals 14 residues. Between the trimmed V and J ends, which lost 0 bases and 4 bases, there was a span of 9 bases.